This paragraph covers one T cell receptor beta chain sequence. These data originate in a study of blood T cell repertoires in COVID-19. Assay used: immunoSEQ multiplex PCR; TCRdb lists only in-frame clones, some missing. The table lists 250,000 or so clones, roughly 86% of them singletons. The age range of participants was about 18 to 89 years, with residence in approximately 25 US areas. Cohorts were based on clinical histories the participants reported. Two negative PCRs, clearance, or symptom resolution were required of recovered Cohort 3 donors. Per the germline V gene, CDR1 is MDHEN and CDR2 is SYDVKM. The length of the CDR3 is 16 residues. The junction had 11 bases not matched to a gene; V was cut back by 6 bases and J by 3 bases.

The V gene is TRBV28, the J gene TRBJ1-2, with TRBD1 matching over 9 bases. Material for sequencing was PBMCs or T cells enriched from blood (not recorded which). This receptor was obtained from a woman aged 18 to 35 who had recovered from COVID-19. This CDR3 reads CASRPTGGAIHYGYTF. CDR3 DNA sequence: TGTGCCAGCAGGCCTACAGGGGGCGCTATACACTATGGCTACACCTTC.